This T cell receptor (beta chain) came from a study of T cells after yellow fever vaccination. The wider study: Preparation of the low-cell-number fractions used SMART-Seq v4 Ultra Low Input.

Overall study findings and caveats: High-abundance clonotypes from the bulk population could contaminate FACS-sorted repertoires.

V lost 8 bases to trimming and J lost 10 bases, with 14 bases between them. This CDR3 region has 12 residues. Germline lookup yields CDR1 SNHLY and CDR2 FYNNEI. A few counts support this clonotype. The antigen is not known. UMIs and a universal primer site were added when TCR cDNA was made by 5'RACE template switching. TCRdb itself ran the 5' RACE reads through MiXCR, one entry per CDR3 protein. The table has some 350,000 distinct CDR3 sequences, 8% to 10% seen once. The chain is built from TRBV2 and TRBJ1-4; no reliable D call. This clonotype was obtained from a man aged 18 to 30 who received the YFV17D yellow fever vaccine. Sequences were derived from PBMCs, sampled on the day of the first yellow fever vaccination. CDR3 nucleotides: TGTGCCAGCCGGACGGAGCTGGGAAAACTGTTTTTT. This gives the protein CASRTELGKLFF.